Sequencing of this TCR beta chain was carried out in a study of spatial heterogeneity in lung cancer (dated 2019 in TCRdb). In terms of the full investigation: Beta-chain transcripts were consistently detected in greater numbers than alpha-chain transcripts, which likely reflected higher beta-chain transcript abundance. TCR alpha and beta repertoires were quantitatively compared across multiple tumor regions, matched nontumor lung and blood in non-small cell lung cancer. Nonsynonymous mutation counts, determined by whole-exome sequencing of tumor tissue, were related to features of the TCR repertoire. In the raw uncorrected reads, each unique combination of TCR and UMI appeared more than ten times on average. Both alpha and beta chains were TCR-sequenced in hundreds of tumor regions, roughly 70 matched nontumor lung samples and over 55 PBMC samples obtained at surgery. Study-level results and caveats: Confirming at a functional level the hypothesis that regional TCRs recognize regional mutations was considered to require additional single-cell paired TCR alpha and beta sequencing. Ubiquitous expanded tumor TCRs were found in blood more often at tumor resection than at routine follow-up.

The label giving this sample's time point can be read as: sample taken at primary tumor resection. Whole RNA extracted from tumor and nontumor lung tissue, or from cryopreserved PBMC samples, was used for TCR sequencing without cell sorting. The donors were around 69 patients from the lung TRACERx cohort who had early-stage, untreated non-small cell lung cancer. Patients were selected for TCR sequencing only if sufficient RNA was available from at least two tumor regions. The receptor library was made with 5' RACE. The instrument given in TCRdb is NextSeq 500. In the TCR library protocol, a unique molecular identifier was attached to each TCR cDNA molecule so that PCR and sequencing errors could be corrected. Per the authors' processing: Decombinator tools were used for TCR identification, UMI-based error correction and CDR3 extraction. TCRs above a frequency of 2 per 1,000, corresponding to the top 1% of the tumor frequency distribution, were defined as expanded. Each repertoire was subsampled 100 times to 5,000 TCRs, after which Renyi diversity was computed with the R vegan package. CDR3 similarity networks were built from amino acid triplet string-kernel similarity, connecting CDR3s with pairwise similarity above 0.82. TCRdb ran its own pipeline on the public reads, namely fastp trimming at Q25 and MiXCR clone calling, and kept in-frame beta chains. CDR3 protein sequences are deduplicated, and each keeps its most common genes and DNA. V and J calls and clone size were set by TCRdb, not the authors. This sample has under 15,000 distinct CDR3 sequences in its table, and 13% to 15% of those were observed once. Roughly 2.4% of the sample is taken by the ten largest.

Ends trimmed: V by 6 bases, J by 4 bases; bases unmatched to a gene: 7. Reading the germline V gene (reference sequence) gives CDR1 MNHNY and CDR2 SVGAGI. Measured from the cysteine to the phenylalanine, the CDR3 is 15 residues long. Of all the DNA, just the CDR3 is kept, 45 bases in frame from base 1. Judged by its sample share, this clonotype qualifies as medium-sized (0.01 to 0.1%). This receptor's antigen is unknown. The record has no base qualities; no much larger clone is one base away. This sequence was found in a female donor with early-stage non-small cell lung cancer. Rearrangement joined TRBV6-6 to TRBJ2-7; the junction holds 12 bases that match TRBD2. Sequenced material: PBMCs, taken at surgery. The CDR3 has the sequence CASSPTSGRTYEQYF. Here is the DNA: TGTGCCAGCAGCCCCACTAGCGGGAGGACTTACGAGCAGTACTTC.